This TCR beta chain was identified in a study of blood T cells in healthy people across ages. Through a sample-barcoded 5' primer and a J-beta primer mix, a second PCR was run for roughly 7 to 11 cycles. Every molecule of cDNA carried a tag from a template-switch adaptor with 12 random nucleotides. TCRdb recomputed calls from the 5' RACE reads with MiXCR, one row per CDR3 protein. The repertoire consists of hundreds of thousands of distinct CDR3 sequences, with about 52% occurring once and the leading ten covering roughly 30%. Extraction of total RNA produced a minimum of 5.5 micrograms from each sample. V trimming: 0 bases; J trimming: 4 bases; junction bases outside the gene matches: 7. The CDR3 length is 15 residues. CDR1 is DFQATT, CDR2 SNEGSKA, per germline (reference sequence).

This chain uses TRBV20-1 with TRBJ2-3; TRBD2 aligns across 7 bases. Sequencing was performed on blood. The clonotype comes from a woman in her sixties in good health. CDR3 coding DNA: TGCAGTGCTAGAGATTTACGCGGGAGTGCAGATACGCAGTATTTT. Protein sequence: CSARDLRGSADTQYF.